These 4 T cell receptor beta chains came from one sample sequenced in a study of blood T cells in healthy people across ages. Together with a sample-barcoded 5' primer, a J-beta primer mix was included in a second PCR lasting about 6 to 11 cycles. TCRdb passed the 5' RACE reads through MiXCR, listing each CDR3 protein once. The table shows approximately 1.5 million distinct CDR3 sequences, with roughly 32% occurring only once. The sample was blood. These receptors were obtained from a woman aged 30 to 39 in good health.

This rearrangement joins TRBV10-3 to TRBJ2-7, with D perhaps being TRBD1 or TRBD2 (5 bases each). In germline, CDR1 is ENHRY, CDR2 SYGVKD. The V gene lost 11 bases and the J gene lost 3 bases, with 14 bases spanning the gap. There are 12 residues in the CDR3. This chain's CDR3 is CAGGGVVYEQYF. The CDR3 coding sequence is TGTGCCGGTGGGGGTGTAGTCTACGAGCAGTACTTC.

The chain carries TRBV5-4 and TRBJ2-5, with D maybe TRBD1 (5 bases). The CDR3 totals 15 residues. The V and J ends lost 4 bases and 2 bases respectively, with 15 bases between them. Germline V gene lookup returns CDR1 SGHNT and CDR2 YYREEE (reference sequence). CDR3 bases: TGTGCCAGCAGCCCTAACCCCAGGGTACAAGAGACCCAGTACTTC. Protein sequence: CASSPNPRVQETQYF.

This clonotype was observed a handful of times. This chain joins TRBV20-1 and TRBJ2-3; 9 nucleotides line up with TRBD1. The CDR3 has 15 amino acids. Germline values: CDR1 DFQATT, CDR2 SNEGSKA (reference sequence). With V trimmed by 6 bases and J by 4 bases, 11 bases remained unmatched. This CDR3 is CSAIPGTGTADTQYF. CDR3 DNA sequence: TGCAGTGCCATCCCCGGGACAGGGACGGCAGATACGCAGTATTTT.

The chain uses TRBV20-1 and TRBJ2-5; tentatively, D is TRBD1 or TRBD2 (5 bases each). The germline CDR1 and CDR2 sequences are DFQATT and SNEGSKA (reference sequence). Trimming took off 0 bases at V and 0 bases at J, with 14 bases between the two ends. CDR3 length: 16 amino acids. The CDR3, as DNA: TGCAGTGCTAGAGACGGGGCGGGCCCATACCAAGAGACCCAGTACTTC. Amino acid sequence: CSARDGAGPYQETQYF.